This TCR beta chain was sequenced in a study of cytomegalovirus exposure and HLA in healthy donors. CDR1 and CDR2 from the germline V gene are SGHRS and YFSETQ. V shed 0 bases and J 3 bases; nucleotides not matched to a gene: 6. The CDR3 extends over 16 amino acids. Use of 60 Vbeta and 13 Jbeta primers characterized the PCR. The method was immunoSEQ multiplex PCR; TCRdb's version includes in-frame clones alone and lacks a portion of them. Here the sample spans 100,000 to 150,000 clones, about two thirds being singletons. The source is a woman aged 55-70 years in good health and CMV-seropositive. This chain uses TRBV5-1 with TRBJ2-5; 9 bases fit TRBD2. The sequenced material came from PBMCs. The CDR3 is CASSLGSGGHEETQYF. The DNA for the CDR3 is TGCGCCAGCAGCTTGGGTAGCGGGGGCCACGAAGAGACCCAGTACTTC.